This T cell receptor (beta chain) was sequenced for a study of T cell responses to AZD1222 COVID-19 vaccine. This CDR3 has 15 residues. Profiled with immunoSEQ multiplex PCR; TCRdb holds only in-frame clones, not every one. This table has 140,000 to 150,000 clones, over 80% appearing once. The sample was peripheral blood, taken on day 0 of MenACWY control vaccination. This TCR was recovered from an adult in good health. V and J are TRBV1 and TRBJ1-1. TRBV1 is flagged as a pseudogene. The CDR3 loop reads CTSSQPGPMNTEAFF. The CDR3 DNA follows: TGCACCAGCAGCCAACCGGGACCGATGAACACTGAAGCTTTCTTT.